The T cell receptor (beta chain) under discussion was sequenced for a study of identical twins. Study-level points and caveats: Potential partial confounding of zero-insertion analyses by invariant MAIT and iNKT cells was noted.

CDR1 SQVTM and CDR2 ANQGSEA come from the germline V gene. The V end lost 2 bases, the J end lost 0 bases, and 9 bases lay between the germline ends. This CDR3 comprises 14 residues. Details on this clonotype: Its antigen is not identified.

From the 5' RACE reads, TCRdb called clonotypes with MiXCR, one entry per CDR3 protein. The sample has fewer than 20,000 distinct CDR3 sequences, nearly 70% seen once; the top ten hold 5% to 7%. The sequenced material came from memory (CD45RO+) T cells sorted from blood. This TCR came from a woman aged 18-29 years in good health. This table probably holds off-target reads from a library built for another chain. The rearrangement links TRBV29-1 to TRBJ2-3; D call uncertain. The CDR3, as DNA: TGCAGCGTTGAACTCATAACTAGCACAGATACGCAGTATTTT. Residues: CSVELITSTDTQYF.